The next 32 T cell receptor beta chains were all read from a single sample in a study of tumor and adjacent non-tumor tissue in lung cancer. TCRbeta libraries were built with three rounds of nested PCR, modified from ARM-PCR. One entry per CDR3 protein, called by TCRdb with MiXCR from the multiplex PCR reads. The sample consists of 110,000 or so distinct CDR3 sequences, more than 60% of them appearing once. The template was RNA from unsorted bulk tissue. Source material: lung tumor tissue. All receptors come from a woman in her sixties or seventies with non-small cell lung cancer.

The CDR3 spells CACAPGTVPGKLFF. CDR3 in DNA: TGTGCCTGCGCTCCTGGGACAGTCCCAGGGAAGCTGTTTTTT. The V call is TRBV11-2, the J call TRBJ1-4; 7 positions agree with TRBD1. With V trimmed by 11 bases and J by 14 bases, 20 bases remained unmatched. This CDR3 comprises 14 residues. Per the germline V gene, CDR1 is SGHAT and CDR2 is FQNNGV.

Notes on this clonotype: One end of the junction is discordant with germline, which a read error may explain. The chain combines TRBV11-1 with TRBJ2-1; 7 bases align to TRBD2. Germline V gene lookup returns CDR1 SGHAT and CDR2 FQDESV (reference sequence). CDR3 length: 13 amino acids. This CDR3 is CTSSRLGGSEQFF. The DNA of the CDR3 is TGTACCAGCAGTCGCCTGGGGGGGAGCGAGCAGTTCTTC. The full variable domain, with the rest looked up from reference TRBV11-1 and TRBJ2-1, is EAEVAQSPRYKITEKSQAVAFWCDPISGHATLYWYRQILGQGPELLVQFQDESVVDDSQLPKDRFSAERLKGVDSTLKIQPAELGDSAMYLCTSSRLGGSEQFFGPGTRLTVL.

This clonotype has only one observation. One junction end does not reproduce the germline sequence, and a read error may be involved. The chain has TRBV11-1 and TRBJ1-2; weak D call: TRBD1 (6 bases). CDR3 length: 14 amino acids. Germline loops: CDR1 SGHAT, CDR2 FQDESV (reference sequence). The CDR3 sequence is CASTSQGPIYGHTF. As DNA, the CDR3 is TGTGCCAGCACCTCACAGGGCCCGATCTATGGCCACACCTTC.

Note on this clonotype: A much larger clone differs by one base, so this may be a read error. This rearrangement joins TRBV6-5 to TRBJ1-2; D is unclear. Per the germline V gene, CDR1 is MNHEY and CDR2 is SVGAGI. The CDR3 is 12 residues long. This chain's CDR3 is CAGSFKGSGYTF. In DNA, the CDR3 is TGTGCCGGCAGTTTTAAGGGAAGTGGCTACACCTTC.

Of note for this clonotype: A much larger clone differs from this one at a single base, so this may be a read error. The chain is built from TRBV5-5 and TRBJ2-1, with TRBD2 matching over 13 bases. CDR1 and CDR2 (germline): SGHKS, YYEKEE (reference sequence). The ends lost 5 bases at V and 4 bases at J; junction bases unmatched: 9. This CDR3 comprises 17 residues. The CDR3 DNA reads as TGTGCCAGCAGTACGGGACTAGCGGGGACCATTTACAATGAGCAGTTCTTC. This translates into CASSTGLAGTIYNEQFF.

About this clonotype itself: A single base separates this from a much larger clone, so it may be a read error. The chain links TRBV6-2 or TRBV6-3 to TRBJ1-2, with D possibly matching TRBD1 (5 bases). CDR1 MNHEY and CDR2 SVGEGT come from the germline V gene. This CDR3 is built from 14 residues. This chain's CDR3 is CANSPAGAGYGYTF. CDR3 coding DNA: TGTGCCAACAGTCCCGCCGGGGCAGGTTATGGCTACACCTTC.

This clonotype appeared a few times. A read error is possible here, since a much larger clone lies one base away. No conserved phenylalanine or tryptophan ends this CDR3, so it is likely a read error. The rearrangement joins TRBV11-2 to TRBJ1-5; unclear D gene. CDR1 is SGHAT, CDR2 FQNNGV, per germline. The CDR3 consists of 13 residues. CDR3 amino acids: CASGLEGGQPQHL. In nucleotides, the CDR3 is TGTGCCAGCGGCTTGGAGGGAGGCCAGCCCCAGCATCTT.

As concerns this clonotype: At one of its ends the junction is not consistent with the germline gene, which may arise from a read error. This sequence joins TRBV4-1 and TRBJ1-2; 7 positions match TRBD1. In germline, CDR1 is MGHRA, CDR2 YSYEKL. CDR3 size: 17 residues. The CDR3 spells CTSSHESSTGAYYDYTF. As DNA, the CDR3 is TGCACCAGCAGCCACGAATCTAGTACAGGGGCCTATTATGACTACACCTTC.

Only one count was recorded for this clonotype. The junction shows a germline mismatch at one end, possibly a read error. The chain employs TRBV20-1 and TRBJ2-1; D not resolved. Per the germline V gene, CDR1 is DFQATT and CDR2 is SNEGSKA (reference sequence). There are 18 residues in the CDR3. CDR3 DNA: TGCTGTGTTAGAGCAGTGGGTCCACCCCTTATATCCTACAATGAGCAATTCTTC. It specifies CCVRAVGPPLISYNEQFF.

At least ten counts were recorded for this clonotype. One junction end disagrees with the germline gene, perhaps due to a read error. This CDR3 is CASSPGQNYGYTF. The CDR3 DNA reads TGTGCCAGCAGCCCGGGACAGAACTATGGCTACACCTTC. The V and J genes are TRBV5-1 and TRBJ1-2, with 7 bases identical to TRBD1. The CDR3 sequence is 13 residues long. Germline-derived CDR1 and CDR2 are SGHRS and YFSETQ.

With regard to this clonotype: Here the CDR3 omits its conserved ending phenylalanine or tryptophan, so a read error is the likely source. The DNA is omitted, as the CDR3 cannot be located on it reliably, and the CDR3 follows TCRdb's listing. V gene TRBV20-1 combines with J gene TRBJ2-7; the table's D call, TRBD2, was not checked against the DNA. From germline, CDR1 is DFQATT and CDR2 SNEGSKA (reference sequence). The CDR3 is 14 residues long, counting both termini. This CDR3 is CSASSSYVTYEHYL.

This clonotype was counted many times. The chain carries TRBV20-1 and TRBJ2-3; TRBD2 matches at 12 bases. Trimming at V came to 3 bases and at J to 8 bases, leaving 6 bases not matched to a gene. Germline CDR1 reads DFQATT; CDR2 reads SNEGSKA (reference sequence). The CDR3 runs to 14 residues. CDR3 protein: CSASLAGGQGTQYF. The CDR3 nucleotides read TGCAGTGCTAGTCTAGCGGGGGGGCAAGGTACGCAGTATTTT.

This clonotype was observed once. Germline is not matched at one junction end, which may reflect a read error. The gene calls are TRBV11-2 and TRBJ1-6; D ambiguous. The CDR3 extends over 14 amino acids. Germline CDR1 and CDR2: SGHAT and FQNNGV. The CDR3 loop reads CASSLRRFGLPFHF. CDR3 nucleotides: TGTGCCAGCAGCTTAAGACGGTTTGGATTACCCTTCCACTTT.

Concerning this clonotype: The missing conserved phenylalanine or tryptophan at the end of this CDR3 makes a read error likely. The rearrangement uses TRBV11-1 and TRBJ1-6; possibly TRBD1 for D (6 bases). V shed 4 bases and J shed 4 bases, with 14 bases lying between them. The germline CDR1 and CDR2 sequences are SGHAT and FQDESV (reference sequence). The CDR3 has 16 residues. CDR3 sequence: CASSYDGQSYNSPLHL. The CDR3 nucleotides are TGTGCCAGCAGCTACGATGGACAGTCTTATAATTCACCCCTCCACTTA.

Points on this clonotype: It is likely a read error, because the conserved phenylalanine at the end of the CDR3 is missing. V usage is TRBV11-3 and J usage is TRBJ2-2, with TRBD1 matching over 9 bases. Per the germline V gene, CDR1 is SGHNT and CDR2 is YENEEA. The CDR3 has 17 amino acids. CDR3 residues: CTSSLGSGTGRTGELFS. The CDR3 DNA reads TGTACCAGCAGCTTAGGAAGCGGGACAGGGAGAACCGGGGAGCTGTTTTCT.

Only one count was recorded for this clonotype. One end of the junction does not line up with germline, which may come from a read error. CDR3 residues: CASSFSEGRNTEALF. The CDR3 nucleotides are TGTGCCAGCAGCTTTTCGGAGGGACGGAACACTGAAGCTTTATTT. This chain uses TRBV5-1 with TRBJ1-1; a weak D match, TRBD1 (5 bases). There are 15 residues in the CDR3. Per germline, CDR1 SGHRS and CDR2 YFSETQ.

A word on this clonotype: The CDR3 ends on some other residue instead of the conserved phenylalanine or tryptophan, so this is likely a read error. This rearrangement joins TRBV6-1 to TRBJ1-5; no clear D. Germline CDR1 reads MNHNS; CDR2 reads SASEGT. V lost 7 bases to trimming and J lost 9 bases, with 19 bases between them. This CDR3 comprises 14 residues. CDR3 amino acids: CASILSSSSLPQHS. CDR3 nucleotides: TGTGCCAGCATCCTCAGTTCTAGCAGTCTGCCCCAGCATTCT.

Concerning this clonotype: Since no conserved phenylalanine or tryptophan closes the CDR3, a read error is the likely cause. The chain joins TRBV11-2 to TRBJ2-7; TRBD1 aligns across 9 bases. The CDR3 consists of 15 residues. The V and J ends lost 4 bases and 5 bases, in that order; junction bases with no gene match: 9. CDR1 and CDR2 from the germline V gene are SGHAT and FQNNGV. Here the CDR3 reads CASSSWTGALHEQYI. CDR3 sequence (DNA): TGTGCCAGCAGCTCGTGGACAGGGGCCCTTCACGAGCAGTACATC.

On this clonotype itself: This could be a read error, since a much larger clone is one nucleotide away. V is TRBV29-1 and J is TRBJ2-7; TRBD1 aligns across 8 bases. The germline CDR1 and CDR2 sequences are SQVTM and ANQGSEA. The CDR3 has 14 residues. CDR3 DNA sequence: TGCAGCGTGGGAGGACAGGGAGGAACCTACGAGCACTACTTC. The encoded protein is CSVGGQGGTYEHYF.

In the case of this clonotype: An end of the junction does not agree with germline; a read error may underlie this. This chain connects TRBV4-2 to TRBJ2-5; D perhaps matches TRBD2 (7 bases). Germline assignment: CDR1 LGHNA and CDR2 YNFKEQ. The CDR3 totals 15 residues. Written as DNA, the CDR3 is TGTGCCGGCAGCCAAGGGCGGGGGCCGACAGAGACCCAGTACTTC. It encodes CAGSQGRGPTETQYF.

This clonotype was seen more than once but under ten times. A much larger clone lies a single base off, so this may be a read error. The chain links TRBV20-1 to TRBJ2-1, with D possibly matching TRBD2 (6 bases). The CDR3 is 14 amino acids. The germline V gene encodes CDR1 DFQATT and CDR2 SNEGSKA (reference sequence). CDR3 protein: CNAPKRRGRDEQFF. For the CDR3, the DNA is TGCAATGCTCCGAAGCGGCGGGGTAGAGATGAGCAGTTCTTC.

About this clonotype: A junction end diverges from the germline sequence, so it may reflect a read error. This rearrangement joins TRBV4-2 to TRBJ2-1; 8 bases are shared with TRBD1. Germline V gene lookup returns CDR1 LGHNA and CDR2 YNFKEQ. This CDR3 spans 15 amino acids. CDR3 sequence (DNA): TGTGTCAGCAGCCAAGCTTCTGGACAGGGCAATGAGAAGTTCTTC. Amino acid sequence: CVSSQASGQGNEKFF.

Turning to this clonotype: Given a much more abundant clone one base away, this may be a read error. CDR3 in DNA: TGCGCCATCAGCCAGAGCGCCTATGGACAGGGAAGAGGGGACGAGCAGTACTTC. As protein: CAISQSAYGQGRGDEQYF. The chain carries TRBV4-3 and TRBJ2-7; 8 bases line up with TRBD1. This CDR3 is 18 amino acids long. Germline CDR1 and CDR2: LGHNA and YSLEER.

This clonotype was recorded many times. The chain uses TRBV4-3 and TRBJ2-1; D possibly matches TRBD1 or TRBD2 (5 bases each). The V gene lost 0 bases and the J gene lost 11 bases, with 8 bases spanning the gap. Germline values: CDR1 LGHNA, CDR2 YSLEER. The CDR3 sequence is 12 residues long. The CDR3 region is CASSQEGRKQFF. The CDR3, as DNA: TGCGCCAGCAGCCAAGAGGGACGAAAGCAGTTCTTC.

The V and J genes are TRBV6-4 and TRBJ2-3; D remains unclear. This CDR3 spans 14 amino acids. In germline, CDR1 is MRHNA, CDR2 SNTAGT. Between the trimmed V and J ends, which lost 6 bases and 1 base, there was a span of 11 bases. The CDR3 loop reads CASRVAGGTDTQYF. The CDR3 DNA sequence: TGTGCCAGCAGGGTTGCTGGAGGCACAGATACGCAGTATTTT.

This clonotype was detected a few times. A much larger clone lies one base from this, so it may be a read error. The V call is TRBV4-3, the J call TRBJ1-1; maybe TRBD1 (5 bases). Trimming left V 3 bases short and J 4 bases short, with 12 bases between. The CDR3 contains 14 residues. Germline CDR1 is LGHNA and CDR2 is YSLEER. The CDR3 DNA is TGCGCCAGCAGCCAGGACACAGGTGGCACTGAAGCTTTCTTT. Translation: CASSQDTGGTEAFF.

The chain joins TRBV11-2 to TRBJ2-3; a possible D gene is TRBD2 (5 bases). The germline V and J ends were trimmed by 5 bases and 7 bases, with 19 bases remaining between them. Germline CDR1 reads SGHAT; CDR2 reads FQNNGV. The CDR3 consists of 15 residues. The CDR3 region has the DNA TGTGCCAGCAGCGCCACCGGGATGGCAACATATACGCAGTATTTT. It encodes CASSATGMATYTQYF. Full variable domain (rest looked up from reference TRBV11-2 and TRBJ2-3): EAGVAQSPRYKIIEKRQSVAFWCNPISGHATLYWYQQILGQGPKLLIQFQNNGVVDDSQLPKDRFSAERLKGVDSTLKIQPAKLEDSAVYLCASSATGMATYTQYFGPGTRLTVL.

As concerns this clonotype: At one boundary the junction diverges from the germline segment, which might be a read error. The chain employs TRBV11-2 and TRBJ1-2; 7 bases map to TRBD1. The V gene's germline CDR1 is SGHAT and CDR2 FQNNGV. The CDR3 is made up of 19 amino acids. The DNA for the CDR3 is TGTGCCAACAGCGCAGACTGGACCGGGACAGATGAGATGTCCTATGACTACGCCTTC. This codes for CANSADWTGTDEMSYDYAF.

A remark on this clonotype: The conserved closing phenylalanine or tryptophan is absent in this CDR3, likely reflecting a read error. CDR3 nucleotide sequence: TGTGCCAGCAGCATAGTCGGTTTTTACGGGCGCGACTCCTACGAGCAGTACATC. Translating gives CASSIVGFYGRDSYEQYI. This sequence joins TRBV12-3 or TRBV12-4 and TRBJ2-7; no clear D. Trimming stripped 6 bases from V and 0 bases from J, with 24 bases between. The CDR3 is 18 residues long.

As to this clonotype: Because the CDR3 is missing its conserved closing phenylalanine or tryptophan, this is likely a read error. V usage is TRBV6-5 and J usage is TRBJ2-1, with D maybe TRBD1 (6 bases). CDR3 size: 16 residues. CDR1 and CDR2 (germline): MNHEY, SVGAGI. CDR3 loop: CAISFGAPDRPNEQFL. The CDR3, as DNA: TGTGCCATCAGTTTTGGGGCCCCTGACAGGCCTAATGAGCAGTTCCTC.

As concerns this clonotype: Being one base from a much bigger clone, this may be a read error. V is TRBV28 and J is TRBJ2-1; possible D gene TRBD1, 6 bases. CDR1 MDHEN and CDR2 SYDVKM come from the germline V gene. The length of the CDR3 is 11 residues. CDR3 sequence: CSSSHRDHEFF. The CDR3 coding sequence is TGTTCCAGCAGTCACAGGGACCACGAGTTCTTC.

About this clonotype itself: Compared with germline, one end of the junction differs, possibly owing to a read error. The V call is TRBV28, the J call TRBJ1-1, with D possibly TRBD1 on 6 matching bases. Germline values: CDR1 MDHEN, CDR2 SYDVKM. The CDR3 is made up of 15 amino acids. The CDR3 coding sequence is TGTGCGAGCAGACCACAGGGACCCACTATCACTGAAGCTATCTTT. This encodes CASRPQGPTITEAIF.